This TCR beta chain was captured by sequencing in a study of somatic mutations in cytotoxic T cells in rheumatoid arthritis. A word on this clone: Antigen: not known.

V lost 6 bases and J 5 bases, leaving 28 bases between the germline ends. Germline V gene lookup returns CDR1 MDHEN and CDR2 SYDVKM. This CDR3 is 18 amino acids long. Original methodology: Matches to published virus-specific TCRB sequences were rare among patient CD8+ clones larger than 1%. Libraries were prepared by immunoSEQ multiplex PCR; TCRdb keeps only in-frame clonotypes and omits some of them. V, J and clone size are those of that table, while D and trimming were read from the DNA. The repertoire has 14,000 or so clones, 82% of them found once; the top ten carry just under 30%. The study's findings and limits: Healthy controls did not share the age-linked increase in CD8+ clonality seen in rheumatoid arthritis patients. The slightly lower representation of TRBV07 among rheumatoid arthritis patients did not undergo correction for multiple comparisons. Among around 71 patients, roughly eight showed a largest CD8+ clone that surpassed 20% of CD8+ cells.

Material: CD8+ T cells sorted from blood. The chain combines TRBV28 with TRBJ1-1; maybe TRBD1 (6 bases). The source of this sequence is an adult with rheumatoid arthritis. In DNA, the CDR3 is TGTGCCAGCAGCCCTAGGCCGATACAGGGTAGTCTGTTTACTGAAGCTTTCTTT. This encodes CASSPRPIQGSLFTEAFF.